This TCR beta chain stems from a study of molecular identifiers for immune sequencing clone quantification. Looking at the study overall: Replicate RNA came from about 19,000 or 110,000 naive CD8 cells and was split five ways, and four parts were sequenced.

With regard to this clonotype: Its specificity is unknown. Germline and junction disagree at one end, which may indicate a read error.

Study-wide findings and caveats: Underestimation of highly expanded clone sizes could arise where identical TCR molecules share a barcode.

Germline-derived CDR1 and CDR2 are SGHVS and FNYEAQ. The CDR3 is 15 amino acids. Isolation of naive CD8 T cells was achieved by sorting on a CD8+CD4-CCR7+CD45RA+ phenotype. TCRdb fed the PCR reads into MiXCR, producing one record per CDR3 protein. The data hold over 85,000 distinct CDR3 sequences, with 30% to 45% observed a single time. The V call is TRBV7-6, the J call TRBJ2-7; 7 bases fit TRBD2. Specimen: naive CD8+ T cells from blood, with Jurkat cell RNA spiked in. Subset defined: FACS-sorted CD8+CD4-CCR7+CD45RA+ naive T cells. The receptor comes from a human donor in good health. Some libraries in this study had Jurkat cell RNA spiked in. For the CDR3, the DNA is TGTGCCAGCGGCTTAGGAACGGGAGGAGTCTACGAGCAGTACTTC. Residues: CASGLGTGGVYEQYF.